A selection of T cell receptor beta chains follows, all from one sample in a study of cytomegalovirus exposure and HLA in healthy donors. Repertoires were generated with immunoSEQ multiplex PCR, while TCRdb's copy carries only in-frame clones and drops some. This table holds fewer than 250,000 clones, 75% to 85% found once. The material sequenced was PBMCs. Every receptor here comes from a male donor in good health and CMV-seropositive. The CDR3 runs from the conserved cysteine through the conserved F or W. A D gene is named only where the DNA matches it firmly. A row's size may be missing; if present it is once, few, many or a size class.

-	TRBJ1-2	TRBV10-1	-	TGCGCCAGCAGTGAGTCGTATGGTCATCTGTTAGCTAACTATGGCTACACCTTC	CASSESYGHLLANYGYTF
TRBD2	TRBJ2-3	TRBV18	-	TGTGCCAGCTCACGGACTAGCGGGAGTTCAGATACGCAGTATTTT	CASSRTSGSSDTQYF
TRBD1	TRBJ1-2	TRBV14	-	TGTGCCAGCAGCTCCGCCGGGACAGGGAATGGCTACACCTTC	CASSSAGTGNGYTF
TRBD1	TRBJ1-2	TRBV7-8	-	TGTGCCAGCAGCTTAATCGGGCGGACAGGGGTAGTCTACACCTTC	CASSLIGRTGVVYTF
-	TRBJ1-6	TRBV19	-	TGTGCCAGTAGTATCGAAGGGGATTCACCCCTCCACTTT	CASSIEGDSPLHF
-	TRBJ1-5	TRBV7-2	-	TGTGCCAGCAGTACCGCCCCCTCGGGCAATCAGCCCCAGCATTTT	CASSTAPSGNQPQHF
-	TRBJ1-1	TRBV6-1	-	TGTGCCAGCAGTGTCGTCCGGCCCGGGGCTGAAGCTTTCTTT	CASSVVRPGAEAFF
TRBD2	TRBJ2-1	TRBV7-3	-	TGTGCCAGCAGTCTCGGACTAGCGGGCTCCTACAATGAGCAGTTCTTC	CASSLGLAGSYNEQFF
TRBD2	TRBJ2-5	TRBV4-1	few	TGCGCCAGCAGCCCCGGGGGGGGCCAAGAGACCCAGTACTTC	CASSPGGGQETQYF
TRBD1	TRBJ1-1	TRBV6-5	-	TGTGCCAGCAGACGGGACAGACCGAACACTGAAGCTTTCTTT	CASRRDRPNTEAFF
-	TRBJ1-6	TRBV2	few	TGTGCCAGCGGGGGGGTCAATAATTCACCCCTCCACTTT	CASGGVNNSPLHF
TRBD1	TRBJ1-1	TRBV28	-	TGTGCCAGCACGCGAGCGGGGAGGACAGGGCGTGGGACTGAAGCTTTCTTT	CASTRAGRTGRGTEAFF
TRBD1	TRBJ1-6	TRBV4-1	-	TGCGCCAGCAGCTATCTAGGGGGCGTAGGTAATTCACCCCTCCACTTT	CASSYLGGVGNSPLHF
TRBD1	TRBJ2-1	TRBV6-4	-	TGTGCCAGCAGTTCCGGGACAGGTGGTAATGAGCAGTTCTTC	CASSSGTGGNEQFF
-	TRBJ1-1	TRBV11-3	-	TGTGCCAGCAGACAATTACGGGAGGGGGTTTGGTGGAACACTGAAGCTTTCTTT	CASRQLREGVWWNTEAFF
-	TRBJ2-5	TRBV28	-	TGTGCCAGCAGTTTGTCCGACAGGCAAGAGACCCAGTACTTC	CASSLSDRQETQYF
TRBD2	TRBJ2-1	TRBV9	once	TGTGCCAGCAGCGGGGGCGGGAGCTCCTACAATGAGCAGTTCTTC	CASSGGGSSYNEQFF
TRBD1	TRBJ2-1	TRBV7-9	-	TGTGCCAGCAGCCTACAGGGGTACAATGAGCAGTTCTTC	CASSLQGYNEQFF
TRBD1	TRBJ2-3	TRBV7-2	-	TGTGCCAGCAGCTTAAATAGGTGGACAGGGGTTGGGCAGTATTTT	CASSLNRWTGVGQYF
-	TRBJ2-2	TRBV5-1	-	TGCGCCAGCAGACTTGGGACACTTTGGGGCACCGGGGAGCTGTTTTTT	CASRLGTLWGTGELFF
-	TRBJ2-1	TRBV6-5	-	TGTGCCAGCAGCGGGTTAGCGGCATACAATGAGCAGTTCTTC	CASSGLAAYNEQFF
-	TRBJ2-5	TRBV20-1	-	TGCAGTGTAATGACCCAGTACTTC	CSVMTQYF
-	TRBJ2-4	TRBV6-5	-	TGTGCCAGCAGTTACTCGAAGGGGCAAAACATTCAGTACTTC	CASSYSKGQNIQYF
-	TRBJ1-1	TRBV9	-	TGTGCCAGCAGCGTAGGACAGATCATGAACACTGAAGCTTTCTTT	CASSVGQIMNTEAFF
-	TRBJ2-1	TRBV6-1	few	TGTGCCAGCAGTTCATTCACGGAGGGAAATGAGCAGTTCTTC	CASSSFTEGNEQFF
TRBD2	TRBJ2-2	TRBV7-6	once	TGTGCCAGCAGCTTAGGGCCTTTAGCGGGAGATGGCGGGGAGCTGTTTTTT	CASSLGPLAGDGGELFF
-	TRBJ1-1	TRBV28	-	TGTGCCAGCAGTTTGATTCAGGATGAAGCTTTCTTT	CASSLIQDEAFF
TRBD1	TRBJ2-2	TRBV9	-	TGTGCCAGCAGCACGGACAGGGGGCCAGCGAGCACCGGGGAGCTGTTTTTT	CASSTDRGPASTGELFF
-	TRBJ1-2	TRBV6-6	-	TGTGCCAGCAGTAACGCAGCTAACTATGGCTACACCTTC	CASSNAANYGYTF
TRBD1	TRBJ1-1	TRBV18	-	TGTGCCAGCTCAGCGACAGGGGGGAACACTGAAGCTTTCTTT	CASSATGGNTEAFF